Reported below is one T cell receptor beta chain. V lost 3 bases to trimming and J lost 2 bases; unmatched junction nucleotides: 5. Looked up from germline, CDR1 is SGHDT and CDR2 is YYEEEE. The CDR3 consists of 14 residues. These data originate in a study of blood T cell repertoires in COVID-19. Assay used: immunoSEQ multiplex PCR; TCRdb lists only in-frame clones, some missing. The sample shows 250,000 to 300,000 clones, 75% to 90% of them seen only once. Sequenced sample: peripheral blood. This sequence joins TRBV5-6 and TRBJ2-7; 7 bases are a match to TRBD2. The source of this sequence is a middle-aged man with acute or convalescent COVID-19. Written as DNA, the CDR3 is TGTGCCAGCAGCTCTCGCGGGGGTCCCTACGAGCAGTACTTC. Encoded protein: CASSSRGGPYEQYF. The full variable domain, its missing parts supplied by reference TRBV5-6 and TRBJ2-7, is DAGVTQSPTHLIKTRGQQVTLRCSPKSGHDTVSWYQQALGQGPQFIFQYYEEEERQRGNFPDRFSGHQFPNYSSELNVNALLLGDSALYLCASSSRGGPYEQYFGPGTRLTVT.